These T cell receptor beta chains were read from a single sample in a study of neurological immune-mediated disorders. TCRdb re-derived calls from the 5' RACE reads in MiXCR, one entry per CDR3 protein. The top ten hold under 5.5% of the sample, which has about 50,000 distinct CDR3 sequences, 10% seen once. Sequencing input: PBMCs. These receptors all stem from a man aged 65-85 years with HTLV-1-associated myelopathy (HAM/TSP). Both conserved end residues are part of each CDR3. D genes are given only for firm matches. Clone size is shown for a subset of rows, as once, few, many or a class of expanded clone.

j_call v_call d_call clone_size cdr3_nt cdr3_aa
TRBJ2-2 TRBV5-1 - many TGCGCCAGCTCCCGACAGGAGAACACCGGGGAGCTGTTTTTT CASSRQENTGELFF
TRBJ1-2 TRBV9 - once TGTGCCAGCAGCGTAGTTACGCAGGGAAGTGGCTACACCTTC CASSVVTQGSGYTF
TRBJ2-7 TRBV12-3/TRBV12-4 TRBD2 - TGTGCCAGCCGGAAAGCGGGAGGGCCCCACGAGCAGTACTTC CASRKAGGPHEQYF
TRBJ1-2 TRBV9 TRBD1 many TGTGCCAGCAGCGTAGGGACAGGCCCTAACTATGGCTACACCTTC CASSVGTGPNYGYTF
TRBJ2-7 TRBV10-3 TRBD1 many TGTGCCATCAGAGAGAACAGGGGGCAAAGGGCCTACGAGCAGTACTTC CAIRENRGQRAYEQYF
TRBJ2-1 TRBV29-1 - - TGCAGAGCCGGACAGTCAACCTACAATGAGCAGTTCTTC CRAGQSTYNEQFF
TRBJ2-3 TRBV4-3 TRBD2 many TGCGCCAGCAGCCGGGAGGGCAACACAGATACGCAGTATTTT CASSREGNTDTQYF
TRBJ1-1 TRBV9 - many TGTGCCAGCAGCGGTAGATCTCCAGGCACTGAAGCTTTCTTT CASSGRSPGTEAFF
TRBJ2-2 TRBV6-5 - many TGTGCCAGCAGTTACTCCCGCGGCGGGGAGCTGTTTTTT CASSYSRGGELFF
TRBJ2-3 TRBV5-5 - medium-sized TGTGCCAGCAGCTTGGAGACTCCGGCAGATACGCAGTATTTT CASSLETPADTQYF
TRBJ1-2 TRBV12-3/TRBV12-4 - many TGTGCCAGCAGTTTATGGGGGAGCTATGGCTACACCTTC CASSLWGSYGYTF
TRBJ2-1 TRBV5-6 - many TGTGCCAGCAGCTTGAACAGAGAGCAGTTCTTC CASSLNREQFF
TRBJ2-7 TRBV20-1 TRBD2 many TGCAGTGCTAGAGATAGGACTAGCGGGAGGGGCGAGCAGTACTTC CSARDRTSGRGEQYF
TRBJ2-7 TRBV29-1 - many TGCAGCATCGGGTCTGGGACCCTCGACGAGCAGTACTTC CSIGSGTLDEQYF
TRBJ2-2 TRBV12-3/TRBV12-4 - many TGTGCCAGCAGCCATGGACTGGTTTCGAACACCGGGGAGCTGTTTTTT CASSHGLVSNTGELFF
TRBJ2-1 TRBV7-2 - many TGTGCCAGCTCCCCGGGACCCTATACCAATGAGCAGTTCTTC CASSPGPYTNEQFF
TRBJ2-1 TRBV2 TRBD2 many TGTGCCAGCCCCATCACTCAGACTAGCGGGAGTAGCTCCTACAATGAGCAGTTCTTC CASPITQTSGSSSYNEQFF
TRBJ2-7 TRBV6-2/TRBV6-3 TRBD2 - TGTGCCAGCAGTAAACCCATAGCGGGAAGTTTCGACGAGCAGTACTTC CASSKPIAGSFDEQYF
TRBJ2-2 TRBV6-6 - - TGTGCCAGCAGACGGGCCGGGGAGCTGTTTTTT CASRRAGELFF
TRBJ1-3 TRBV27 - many TGTGCCAGCAGTTTAGGGTCAGGGCCTGGAAACACCATATATTTT CASSLGSGPGNTIYF
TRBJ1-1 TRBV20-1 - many TGCAGTGCTAGAGACGTCAGAGAAGCTTTCTTT CSARDVREAFF
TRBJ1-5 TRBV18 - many TGTGCCAGCTCACCACCTGGGAGGAATCAGCCCCAGCATTTT CASSPPGRNQPQHF
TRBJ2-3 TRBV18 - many TGTGCCAGCTCATGGGACACAGATACGCAGTATTTT CASSWDTDTQYF
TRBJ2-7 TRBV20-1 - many TGCAGTGCTAGAGGACACCGCATCCCCTACGAGCAGTACTTC CSARGHRIPYEQYF
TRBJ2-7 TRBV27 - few TGTGCCAGCAGTTTGGCTAGCACAACCTACGAGCAGTACTTC CASSLASTTYEQYF
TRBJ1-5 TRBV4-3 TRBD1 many TGCGCCAGCAGCCATTGGGACAGCGATAATCAGCCCCAGCATTTT CASSHWDSDNQPQHF
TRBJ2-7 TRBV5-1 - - TGCGCCAGCAGCGTTACGAGCTCCTACGAGCAGTACTTC CASSVTSSYEQYF
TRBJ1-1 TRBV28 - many TGTGCCAGCAGTTTACGTCCGGGGGCGAGTGAAGCTTTCTTT CASSLRPGASEAFF